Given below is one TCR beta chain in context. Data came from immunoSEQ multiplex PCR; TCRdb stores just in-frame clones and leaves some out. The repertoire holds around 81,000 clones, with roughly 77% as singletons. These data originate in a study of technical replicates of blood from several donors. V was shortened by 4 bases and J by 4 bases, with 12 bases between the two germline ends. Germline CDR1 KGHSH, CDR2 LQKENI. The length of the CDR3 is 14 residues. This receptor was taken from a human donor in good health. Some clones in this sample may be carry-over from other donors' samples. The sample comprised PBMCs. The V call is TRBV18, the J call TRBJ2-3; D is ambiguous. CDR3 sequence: CASSLGLGADTQYF. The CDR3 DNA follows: TGTGCCAGCTCACTCGGCCTAGGAGCAGATACGCAGTATTTT. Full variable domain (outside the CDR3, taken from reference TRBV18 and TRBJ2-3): NAGVMQNPRHLVRRRGQEARLRCSPMKGHSHVYWYRQLPEEGLKFMVYLQKENIIDESGMPKERFSAEFPKEGPSILRIQQVVRGDSAAYFCASSLGLGADTQYFGPGTRLTVL.